This TCR beta chain was recorded in a study of siplizumab effects on memory and regulatory T cells. Broader study findings: The alloresponse seemed to draw substantially on naive T cells, which appeared more diverse than memory cells. A small minority of alloreactive clones were mapped to unstimulated subsets. Most proliferating CD4+ or CD8+ clones, roughly 75-95%, had no naive or memory assignment.

This table comes from immunoSEQ multiplex PCR, and its TCRdb copy is limited to in-frame clones, with some not included. The sample lists over 100,000 clones; 90% to 95% were seen once. About this clone: Its antigen is not known.

Trimming removed 1 base at V and 7 bases at J, with 11 bases between. CDR1 and CDR2 from the germline V gene are SGHRS and YFSETQ. There are 13 residues in the CDR3. The receptor was derived from a human donor in good health. The sequencing input was Tregs sorted from blood. J is TRBJ1-1 and V is TRBV5-1; D may be TRBD1 (5 bases). CDR3 in DNA: TGCGCCAGCAGCTTGAGCAGGCAGGGTGAAGCTTTCTTT. Protein product: CASSLSRQGEAFF. Full variable domain (outside the CDR3, taken from reference TRBV5-1 and TRBJ1-1): KAGVTQTPRYLIKTRGQQVTLSCSPISGHRSVSWYQQTPGQGLQFLFEYFSETQRNKGNFPGRFSGRQFSNSRSEMNVSTLELGDSALYLCASSLSRQGEAFFGQGTRLTVV.